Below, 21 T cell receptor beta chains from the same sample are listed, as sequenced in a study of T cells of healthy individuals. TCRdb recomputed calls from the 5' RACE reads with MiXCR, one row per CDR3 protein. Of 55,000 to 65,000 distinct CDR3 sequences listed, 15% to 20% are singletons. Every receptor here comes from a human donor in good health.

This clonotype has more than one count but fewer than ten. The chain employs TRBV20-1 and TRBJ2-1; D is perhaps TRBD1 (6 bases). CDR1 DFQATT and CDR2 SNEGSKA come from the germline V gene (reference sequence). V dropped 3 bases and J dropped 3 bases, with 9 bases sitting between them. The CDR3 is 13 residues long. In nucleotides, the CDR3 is TGCAGTGCTAGGGGGACACTCTACAATGAGCAGTTCTTC. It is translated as CSARGTLYNEQFF.

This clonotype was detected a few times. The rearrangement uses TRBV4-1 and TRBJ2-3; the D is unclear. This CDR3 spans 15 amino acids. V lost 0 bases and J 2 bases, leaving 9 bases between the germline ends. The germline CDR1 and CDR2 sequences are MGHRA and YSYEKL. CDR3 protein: CASSQEGPLTDTQYF. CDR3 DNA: TGCGCCAGCAGCCAAGAGGGCCCCCTCACAGATACGCAGTATTTT.

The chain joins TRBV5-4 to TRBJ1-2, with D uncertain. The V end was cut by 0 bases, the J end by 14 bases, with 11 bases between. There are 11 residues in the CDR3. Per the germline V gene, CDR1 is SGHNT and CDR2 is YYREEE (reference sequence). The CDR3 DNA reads TGTGCCAGCAGCTTGGGCATGACTGGGACCTTC. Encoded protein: CASSLGMTGTF.

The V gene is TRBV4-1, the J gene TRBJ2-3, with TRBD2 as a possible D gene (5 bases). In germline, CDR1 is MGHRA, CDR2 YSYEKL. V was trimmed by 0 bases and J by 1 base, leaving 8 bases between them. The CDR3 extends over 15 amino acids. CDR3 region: CASSQEISGTDTQYF. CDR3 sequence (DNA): TGCGCCAGCAGCCAAGAGATTAGCGGCACAGATACGCAGTATTTT.

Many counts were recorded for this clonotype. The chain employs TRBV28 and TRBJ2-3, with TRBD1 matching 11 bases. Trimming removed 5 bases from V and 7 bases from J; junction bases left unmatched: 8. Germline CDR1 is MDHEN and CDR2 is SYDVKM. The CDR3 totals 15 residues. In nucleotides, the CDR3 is TGTGCCAGCAGTAGACGCGGGACAGGGGGAAATACGCAGTATTTT. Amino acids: CASSRRGTGGNTQYF.

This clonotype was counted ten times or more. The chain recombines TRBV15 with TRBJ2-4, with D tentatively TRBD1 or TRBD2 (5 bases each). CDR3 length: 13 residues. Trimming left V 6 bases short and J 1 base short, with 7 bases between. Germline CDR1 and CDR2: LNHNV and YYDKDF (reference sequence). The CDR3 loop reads CATSEGAKNIQYF. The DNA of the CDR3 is TGTGCCACCAGTGAGGGGGCCAAAAACATTCAGTACTTC.

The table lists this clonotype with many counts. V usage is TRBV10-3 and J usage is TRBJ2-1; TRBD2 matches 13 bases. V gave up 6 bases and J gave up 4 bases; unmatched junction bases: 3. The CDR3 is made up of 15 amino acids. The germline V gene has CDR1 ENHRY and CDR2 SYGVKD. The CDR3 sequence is CAISGTSGNYNEQFF. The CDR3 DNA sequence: TGTGCCATCAGCGGGACTAGCGGGAATTACAATGAGCAGTTCTTC.

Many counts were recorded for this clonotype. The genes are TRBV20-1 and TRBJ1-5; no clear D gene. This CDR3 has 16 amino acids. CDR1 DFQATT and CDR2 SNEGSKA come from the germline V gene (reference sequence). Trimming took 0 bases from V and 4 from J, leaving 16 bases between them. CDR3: CSARDDSSSSNQPQHF. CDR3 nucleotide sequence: TGCAGTGCTAGAGACGACTCCAGTTCCTCAAATCAGCCCCAGCATTTT.

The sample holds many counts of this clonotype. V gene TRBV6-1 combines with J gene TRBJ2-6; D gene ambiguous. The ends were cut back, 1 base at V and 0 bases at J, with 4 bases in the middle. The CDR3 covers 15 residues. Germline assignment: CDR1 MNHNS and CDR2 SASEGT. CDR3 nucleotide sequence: TGTGCCAGCAGTGAAGACAGCTCTGGGGCCAACGTCCTGACTTTC. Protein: CASSEDSSGANVLTF.

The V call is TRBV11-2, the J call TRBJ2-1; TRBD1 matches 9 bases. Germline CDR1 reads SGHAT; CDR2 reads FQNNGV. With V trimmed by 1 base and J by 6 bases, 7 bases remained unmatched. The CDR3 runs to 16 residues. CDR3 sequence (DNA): TGTGCCAGCAGCTTAGCCCGGGACAGGGTTGGCAATGAGCAGTTCTTC. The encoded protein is CASSLARDRVGNEQFF.

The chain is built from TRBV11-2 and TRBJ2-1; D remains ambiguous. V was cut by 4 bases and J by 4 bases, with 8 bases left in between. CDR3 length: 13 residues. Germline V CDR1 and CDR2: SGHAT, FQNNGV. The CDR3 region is CASSSELYNEQFF. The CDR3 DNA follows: TGTGCCAGCAGCTCCGAACTTTACAATGAGCAGTTCTTC.

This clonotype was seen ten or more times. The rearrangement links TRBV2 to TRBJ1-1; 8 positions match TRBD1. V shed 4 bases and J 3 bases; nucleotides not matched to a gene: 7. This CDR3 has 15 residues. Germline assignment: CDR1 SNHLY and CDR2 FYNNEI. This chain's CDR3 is CASSVRGQEHTEAFF. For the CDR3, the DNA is TGTGCCAGCAGTGTGCGGGGACAGGAGCACACTGAAGCTTTCTTT.

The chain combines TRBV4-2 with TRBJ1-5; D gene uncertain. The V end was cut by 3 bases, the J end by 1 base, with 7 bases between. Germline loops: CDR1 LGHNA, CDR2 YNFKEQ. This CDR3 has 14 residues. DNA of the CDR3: TGTGCCAGCAGCCATTTAGACAGCAATCAGCCCCAGCATTTT. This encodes CASSHLDSNQPQHF.

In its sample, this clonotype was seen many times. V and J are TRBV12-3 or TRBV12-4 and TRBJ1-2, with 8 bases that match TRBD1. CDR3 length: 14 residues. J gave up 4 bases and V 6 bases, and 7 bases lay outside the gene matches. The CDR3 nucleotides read TGTGCCAGCAGCCCCAGGGGGCGCACCTATGGCTACACCTTC. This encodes CASSPRGRTYGYTF.

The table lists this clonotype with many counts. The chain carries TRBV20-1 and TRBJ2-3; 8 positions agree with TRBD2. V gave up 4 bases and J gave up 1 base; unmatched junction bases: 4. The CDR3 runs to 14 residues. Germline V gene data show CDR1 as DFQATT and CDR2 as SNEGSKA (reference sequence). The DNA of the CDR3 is TGCAGTGCTACGCGGGGGGCGGGCACAGATACGCAGTATTTT. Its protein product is CSATRGAGTDTQYF.

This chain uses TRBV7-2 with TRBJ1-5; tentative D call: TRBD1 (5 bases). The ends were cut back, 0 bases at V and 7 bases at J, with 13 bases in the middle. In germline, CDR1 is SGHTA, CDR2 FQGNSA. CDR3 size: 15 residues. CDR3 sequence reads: CASSLAPGEGQPQHF. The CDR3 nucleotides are TGTGCCAGCAGCTTAGCGCCGGGGGAGGGGCAGCCCCAGCATTTT.

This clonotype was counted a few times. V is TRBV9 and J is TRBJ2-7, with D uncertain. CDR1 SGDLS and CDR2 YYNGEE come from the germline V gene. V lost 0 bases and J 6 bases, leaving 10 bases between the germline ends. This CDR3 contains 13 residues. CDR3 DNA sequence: TGTGCCAGCAGCGTAGTGGTAGGTAGCGAGCAGTACTTC. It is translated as CASSVVVGSEQYF.

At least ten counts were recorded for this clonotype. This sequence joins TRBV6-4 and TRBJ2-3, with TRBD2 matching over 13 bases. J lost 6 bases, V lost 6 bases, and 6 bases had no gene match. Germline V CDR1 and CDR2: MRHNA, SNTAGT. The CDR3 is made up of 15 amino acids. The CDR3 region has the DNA TGTGCCAGCAGCCCAACTAGCGGGGGGGCGGATACGCAGTATTTT. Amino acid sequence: CASSPTSGGADTQYF.

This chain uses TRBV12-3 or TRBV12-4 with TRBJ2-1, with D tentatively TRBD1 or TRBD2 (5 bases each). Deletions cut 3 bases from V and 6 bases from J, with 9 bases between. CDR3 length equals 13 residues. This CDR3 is CASSLGEGNEQFF. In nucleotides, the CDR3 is TGTGCCAGCAGTTTGGGGGAAGGCAATGAGCAGTTCTTC.

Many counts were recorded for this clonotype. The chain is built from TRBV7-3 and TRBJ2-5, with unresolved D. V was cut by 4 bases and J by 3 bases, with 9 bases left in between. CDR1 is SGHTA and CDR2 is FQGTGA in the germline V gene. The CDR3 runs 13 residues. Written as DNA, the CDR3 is TGTGCCAGCAGCTCGACCGAAGAAGAGACCCAGTACTTC. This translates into CASSSTEEETQYF.

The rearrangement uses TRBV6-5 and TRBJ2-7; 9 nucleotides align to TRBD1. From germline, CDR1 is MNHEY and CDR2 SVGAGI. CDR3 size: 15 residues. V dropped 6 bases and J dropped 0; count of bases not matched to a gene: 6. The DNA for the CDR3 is TGTGCCAGCAGAACCGGGACAGGGAGCTCCTACGAGCAGTACTTC. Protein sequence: CASRTGTGSSYEQYF.